This passage covers 24 T cell receptor beta chains from one sample sequenced in a study of T cells in Graves' hyperthyroidism and ophthalmopathy. The source material, RNA transcripts, was used to amplify TCR beta CDR3 regions. HTBI primers were used for first-round RT-PCR of the TCR CDR3. MiXCR, applied by TCRdb to the multiplex PCR reads, yields one record per CDR3 protein. The sample includes around 700,000 distinct CDR3 sequences, roughly a sixth of them seen just once. The sample comprised blood. The receptors stem from a woman between 50 and 59 years old with Graves' hyperthyroidism that later progressed to Graves' ophthalmopathy.

This clonotype was observed a handful of times. One end of the junction does not line up with germline, which may come from a read error. This chain joins TRBV7-3 and TRBJ2-7, with D unresolved. Germline V gives CDR1 SGHTA, CDR2 FQGTGA. The CDR3 runs 13 residues. The CDR3 DNA is TGTGCCAGCAGCTCCTCGAATAGTTACGGGCAGTACTTC. This translates into CASSSSNSYGQYF.

This sequence joins TRBV6-5 and TRBJ1-1, with D unresolved. CDR1 and CDR2 from the germline V gene are MNHEY and SVGAGI. The CDR3 totals 15 residues. V shed 9 bases and J shed 3 bases, with 20 bases lying between them. The CDR3 region has the DNA TGTGCCAGTTCTCTCACGCCGGTTGCCGACACTGAAGCTTTCTTT. Protein product: CASSLTPVADTEAFF.

The chain uses TRBV19 and TRBJ2-3, with D perhaps assigned TRBD1 or TRBD2 (6 bases each). The V end was cut by 7 bases, the J end by 1 base, with 15 bases between. The length of the CDR3 is 15 residues. The germline CDR1 and CDR2 sequences are LNHDA and SQIVND (reference sequence). This CDR3 is CASTTGGRGTDTQYF. CDR3 nucleotides: TGTGCCAGTACCACCGGGGGCAGGGGCACAGATACGCAGTATTTT.

At least ten counts were recorded for this clonotype. The chain carries TRBV11-2 and TRBJ2-5; D tentatively reads TRBD1 or TRBD2 (5 bases each). Looked up from germline, CDR1 is SGHAT and CDR2 is FQNNGV. There are 15 residues in the CDR3. The V end lost 3 bases, the J end lost 5 bases, and 16 bases lay between the germline ends. CDR3 bases: TGTGCCAGCAGCTTGAACCCAGGGTGGGGGGAGACCCAGTACTTC. It specifies CASSLNPGWGETQYF.

This clonotype appeared a few times. The rearrangement joins TRBV9 to TRBJ2-5; the D gene is possibly TRBD2 (5 bases). Germline V gene sequence: CDR1 SGDLS, CDR2 YYNGEE. Trimming removed 3 bases from V and 1 base from J, with 10 bases in between. The CDR3 length is 14 residues. CDR3 in amino acids: CASSGPAVQETQYF. CDR3 DNA sequence: TGTGCCAGCAGCGGCCCAGCGGTCCAAGAGACCCAGTACTTC.

The V gene is TRBV29-1, the J gene TRBJ2-3; 8 bases are a match to TRBD2. With V trimmed by 5 bases and J by 3 bases, 4 bases remained unmatched. CDR1 and CDR2 from the germline V gene are SQVTM and ANQGSEA. CDR3 length: 13 amino acids. CDR3: CSVPGLVTDTQYF. As DNA, the CDR3 is TGCAGCGTTCCGGGACTAGTTACAGATACGCAGTATTTT.

This clonotype was detected ten times or more. The V gene is TRBV12-3 or TRBV12-4, the J gene TRBJ1-5, with 11 bases aligning to TRBD1. Trimming removed 5 bases from V and 3 bases from J; junction bases left unmatched: 6. The CDR3 consists of 16 residues. The CDR3 nucleotides read TGTGCCAGCAGTGAGGGGGACAGGGGGGTCAATCAGCCCCAGCATTTT. This gives the protein CASSEGDRGVNQPQHF.

There are a few counts of this clonotype. The chain employs TRBV10-3 and TRBJ1-6, with D unclear. Germline V gene sequence: CDR1 ENHRY, CDR2 SYGVKD. CDR3 size: 13 residues. V lost 8 bases and J 4 bases, leaving 9 bases between the germline ends. The CDR3 DNA follows: TGTGCCATCGCTGGCAGTTATAATTCACCCCTCCACTTT. This sequence encodes CAIAGSYNSPLHF.

This clonotype appeared many times. The chain employs TRBV5-1 and TRBJ2-5, with D perhaps matching TRBD2 (6 bases). Germline lookup yields CDR1 SGHRS and CDR2 YFSETQ. The CDR3 has 14 residues. Between the trimmed V and J ends, which lost 5 bases and 1 base, there was a span of 12 bases. In DNA form, the CDR3 reads TGCGCCAGCAGTGTGCGGGAAAGCCAAGAGACCCAGTACTTC. Translating it yields CASSVRESQETQYF.

This clonotype has only a few counts. The chain couples TRBV12-3 or TRBV12-4 to TRBJ2-1; D possibly corresponds to TRBD2 (5 bases). V lost 3 bases and J 8 bases, leaving 14 bases between the germline ends. The CDR3 runs to 14 residues. The DNA of the CDR3 is TGTGCCAGCAGTTTCCTAGCTGCGGCCGATGAGCAGTTCTTC. This encodes CASSFLAAADEQFF.

This chain connects TRBV3-1 to TRBJ1-4, with TRBD1 as a possible D gene (6 bases). The germline gives CDR1 LGHDT, CDR2 YNNKEL (reference sequence). This CDR3 region has 15 residues. Trimming cost V 4 bases and J 7 bases, with 16 bases left between them. The CDR3 bases are TGTGCCAGCAGCCCAGGACAGACTATAGGTGAAAAACTGTTTTTT. It codes for CASSPGQTIGEKLFF.

The CDR3 nucleotides read TGTGCCAGCAGCACCCGGACAACCTCAACTAATGAAAAACTGTTTTTT. Protein product: CASSTRTTSTNEKLFF. The chain is built from TRBV3-1 and TRBJ1-4, with a tentative D call TRBD1 (5 bases). Trimming pared 5 bases from V and 0 bases from J, leaving 13 bases between. The CDR3 contains 16 residues. In germline, CDR1 is LGHDT, CDR2 YNNKEL (reference sequence).

This clonotype occurred many times. This sequence joins TRBV20-1 and TRBJ1-2, with a tentative D call TRBD1 (5 bases). The CDR3 has 12 residues. V lost 2 bases to trimming and J lost 5 bases, with 9 bases between them. Germline lookup yields CDR1 DFQATT and CDR2 SNEGSKA (reference sequence). The CDR3 protein is CSARSRTYGYTF. The CDR3 nucleotides are TGCAGTGCTAGATCACGGACATATGGCTACACCTTC.

This clonotype has at least ten counts. The gene calls are TRBV11-3 and TRBJ2-3, with D maybe TRBD1 (5 bases). The germline V gene encodes CDR1 SGHNT and CDR2 YENEEA. V was clipped by 5 bases and J by 5 bases, with 11 bases between them. The CDR3 runs to 13 residues. CDR3 protein: CASSHQGIDTQYF. The CDR3 DNA is TGTGCCAGCAGCCATCAGGGTATAGATACGCAGTATTTT.

This clonotype was detected only a few times. The chain combines TRBV20-1 with TRBJ1-5; perhaps TRBD1 as D (5 bases). The V end lost 4 bases, the J end lost 2 bases, and 15 bases lay between the germline ends. Germline CDR1 is DFQATT and CDR2 is SNEGSKA (reference sequence). CDR3 size: 15 residues. The chain's CDR3 is CSATLRDAGNQPQHF. DNA for the CDR3: TGCAGTGCTACCCTCCGGGACGCCGGCAATCAGCCCCAGCATTTT.

This clonotype was counted at least ten times. The rearrangement uses TRBV20-1 and TRBJ1-1; 7 bases match TRBD1. Unmatched junction bases numbered 6, after V lost 3 bases and J lost 5 bases. The germline gives CDR1 DFQATT, CDR2 SNEGSKA (reference sequence). The CDR3 totals 13 residues. In DNA form, the CDR3 reads TGCAGTGCTAGTCGGCAGGGGGGTACTGAAGCTTTCTTT. Translated: CSASRQGGTEAFF.

This clonotype has just a few counts. The chain uses TRBV11-2 and TRBJ2-7; 9 bases are shared with TRBD1. This CDR3 comprises 14 residues. Trimming at V came to 5 bases and at J to 6 bases, leaving 8 bases not matched to a gene. CDR1 and CDR2 from the germline V gene are SGHAT and FQNNGV. CDR3 bases: TGTGCCAGCAGCCTTCGGGACAGGGTAGGCGAGCAGTACTTC. It is translated as CASSLRDRVGEQYF.

This clonotype has ten or more counts. V gene TRBV2 combines with J gene TRBJ1-5; weak D call: TRBD1 (6 bases). Between the trimmed V and J ends, which lost 4 bases and 0 bases, there was a span of 10 bases. The CDR3 runs 15 residues. Germline V gives CDR1 SNHLY, CDR2 FYNNEI. CDR3: CASSVQGGSNQPQHF. The CDR3 DNA reads as TGTGCCAGCAGTGTACAGGGTGGTAGCAATCAGCCCCAGCATTTT.

This clonotype was counted many times. The V gene is TRBV6-2 or TRBV6-3, the J gene TRBJ2-3; 12 nucleotides agree with TRBD2. CDR3 size: 15 residues. The germline V gene encodes CDR1 MNHEY and CDR2 SVGEGT. With 6 bases clipped from V and 4 bases from J, the junction kept 5 bases outside the gene matches. The CDR3 nucleotides are TGTGCCAGCAGCCCACTAGCGGGGGGCCCAGATACGCAGTATTTT. It encodes CASSPLAGGPDTQYF.

There are many counts of this clonotype. The rearrangement links TRBV18 to TRBJ2-7; 8 bases map to TRBD1. Trimming took 0 bases from V and 3 from J; bases not matched to a gene: 4. The CDR3 runs 15 residues. Looked up from germline, CDR1 is KGHSH and CDR2 is LQKENI. Here the CDR3 reads CASSPPWTGNYEQYF. CDR3 nucleotide sequence: TGTGCCAGCTCACCACCTTGGACAGGGAACTACGAGCAGTACTTC. The variable domain in full, with the rest retrieved from reference TRBV18 and TRBJ2-7, is NAGVMQNPRHLVRRRGQEARLRCSPMKGHSHVYWYRQLPEEGLKFMVYLQKENIIDESGMPKERFSAEFPKEGPSILRIQQVVRGDSAAYFCASSPPWTGNYEQYFGPGTRLTVT.

CDR3 protein: CASSYVEGGEKLFF. The CDR3 coding sequence is TGTGCCAGCAGTTACGTGGAGGGCGGCGAAAAACTGTTTTTT. The rearrangement joins TRBV6-6 to TRBJ1-4; no definite D call. V was clipped by 2 bases and J by 8 bases, with 12 bases between them. This CDR3 contains 14 residues. Looked up from germline, CDR1 is MNHNY and CDR2 is SVGAGI (reference sequence).

About this clonotype: This may arise from a read error, as a much more abundant clone is one base away. DNA for the CDR3: TGTGCCGGCACCCGAGGGCAGGGGGGCTATGGCTACACCTTC. It encodes CAGTRGQGGYGYTF. This chain joins TRBV6-1 and TRBJ1-2; 7 positions match TRBD1. After removal of 11 bases from V and 4 bases from J, the junction contained 13 bases not matched to a gene. Germline CDR1 is MNHNS and CDR2 is SASEGT. The CDR3 totals 14 residues.

This clonotype was counted between two and nine times. The V and J genes are TRBV25-1 and TRBJ1-2, with 8 bases identical to TRBD1. The CDR3 totals 14 residues. From germline, CDR1 is MGHDK and CDR2 SYGVNS. V trimming: 2 bases; J trimming: 4 bases; junction bases outside the gene matches: 3. The CDR3 sequence: CASSEQGAGYGYTF. DNA for the CDR3: TGTGCCAGCAGTGAACAGGGGGCTGGCTATGGCTACACCTTC.

This clonotype occurred many times. V is TRBV12-3 or TRBV12-4 and J is TRBJ1-1; 8 bases align to TRBD1. V shed 5 bases, J shed 4 bases, and the junction held 6 bases outside the gene matches. The CDR3 runs 14 residues. CDR3: CASSLPDRGTEAFF. The CDR3 coding sequence is TGTGCCAGCAGTCTACCCGACAGGGGCACTGAAGCTTTCTTT.